Listed here are 28 T cell receptor beta chains from one sample, sequenced in a study of T cell repertoires in cytomegalovirus infection. TCRdb re-called the reads through MiXCR, storing one row per CDR3 protein. The sample shows hundreds of thousands of distinct CDR3 sequences, roughly a third of them seen only once. The antigens for these receptors are not known. The sequences come from cultured PBMCs, collected from culture after CMV antigen stimulation. The receptor set was obtained from a human donor in good health (CMV status not recorded). Some clones in this sample may be carry-over from other donors' samples.

This chain links TRBV28 with TRBJ1-2, with TRBD1 as a possible D gene (5 bases). Germline lookup yields CDR1 MDHEN and CDR2 SYDVKM. The CDR3 runs to 13 residues. V shed 7 bases and J shed 8 bases, with 17 bases lying between them. CDR3 sequence reads: CASNPSGGGGYTF. The CDR3 nucleotides read TGTGCCAGCAATCCTTCTGGGGGGGGGGGCTACACCTTC.

V and J are TRBV7-9 and TRBJ2-3; D unresolved. The V end was cut by 2 bases, the J end by 6 bases, with 12 bases between. Germline assignment: CDR1 SEHNR and CDR2 FQNEAQ (reference sequence). This CDR3 spans 14 amino acids. This CDR3 reads CASSLRQSLDTQYF. For the CDR3, the DNA is TGTGCCAGCAGCTTAAGGCAATCCCTGGATACGCAGTATTTT.

J is TRBJ1-2 and V is TRBV19; D ambiguous. CDR3 length equals 14 residues. Germline V gene sequence: CDR1 LNHDA, CDR2 SQIVND (reference sequence). V was cut by 3 bases and J by 4 bases, with 12 bases left in between. The CDR3 nucleotides read TGTGCCAGTAGTATTGCAGAGGGCGCCTATGGCTACACCTTC. The encoded protein is CASSIAEGAYGYTF.

The chain employs TRBV5-4 and TRBJ2-7, with D perhaps matching TRBD2 (6 bases). Germline values: CDR1 SGHNT, CDR2 YYREEE (reference sequence). V lost 0 bases to trimming and J lost 7 bases, with 11 bases between them. This CDR3 contains 13 residues. The CDR3 DNA reads TGTGCCAGCAGCTTGGATCCGGCGGGGGAGCAGTACTTC. Protein: CASSLDPAGEQYF.

V usage is TRBV6-6 and J usage is TRBJ2-7, with no clear D. The CDR3 is 18 amino acids. The germline gives CDR1 MNHNY, CDR2 SVGAGI (reference sequence). V was pared by 0 bases and J by 0 bases, with 18 bases between. CDR3 in DNA: TGTGCCAGCAGTTACTCGAGTGGTGCGGTCAGTAGCTCCTACGAGCAGTACTTC. Translating it yields CASSYSSGAVSSSYEQYF.

This clonotype was picked up many times. This rearrangement joins TRBV7-7 to TRBJ2-1; either TRBD1 or TRBD2 may supply D (6 bases each). Between the trimmed V and J ends, which lost 1 base and 2 bases, there was a span of 9 bases. This CDR3 is 15 amino acids long. Germline V gene sequence: CDR1 SSHAT, CDR2 FNYEAQ (reference sequence). The CDR3 region is CASSLEGGPYNEQFF. CDR3 DNA: TGTGCCAGCAGCTTAGAGGGGGGACCCTACAATGAGCAGTTCTTC.

This clonotype was found once. The rearrangement joins TRBV19 to TRBJ1-3; D remains unclear. CDR1 is LNHDA, CDR2 SQIVND, per germline (reference sequence). CDR3 length equals 15 residues. The V and J ends lost 4 bases and 4 bases respectively, with 14 bases between them. The CDR3 protein is CASSTLDTSGNTIYF. CDR3 coding DNA: TGTGCCAGTAGTACCCTAGACACCTCCGGAAACACCATATATTTT.

This sequence joins TRBV18 and TRBJ2-3; 7 nucleotides align to TRBD2. The germline gives CDR1 KGHSH, CDR2 LQKENI. Losses at the gene ends were 0 bases for V and 3 bases for J; bases not matched to a gene: 6. The CDR3 is 16 amino acids. The chain's CDR3 is CASSPPAGDGTDTQYF. Written as DNA, the CDR3 is TGTGCCAGCTCACCACCCGCGGGAGACGGAACAGATACGCAGTATTTT.

CDR3 sequence: CASSRLGQDLNYGYTF. CDR3 in DNA: TGCGCCAGCAGCCGCCTAGGACAGGATTTAAACTATGGCTACACCTTC. V is TRBV4-3 and J is TRBJ1-2; the match to TRBD1 covers 7 bases. V gave up 4 bases and J gave up 2 bases; unmatched junction bases: 10. From germline, CDR1 is LGHNA and CDR2 YSLEER. This CDR3 is 16 amino acids long.

In this sample, this clonotype turned up many times. V gene TRBV20-1 combines with J gene TRBJ2-1, with 12 positions matching TRBD2. This CDR3 contains 14 residues. After removal of 4 bases from V and 6 bases from J, the junction contained 4 bases not matched to a gene. CDR1 is DFQATT, CDR2 SNEGSKA, per germline (reference sequence). CDR3 in amino acids: CSANGLAGSNEQFF. CDR3 coding DNA: TGCAGTGCTAACGGACTAGCGGGATCCAATGAGCAGTTCTTC.

This clonotype was seen only a few times. The V call is TRBV7-9, the J call TRBJ2-5, with 9 positions matching TRBD1. CDR3 length: 15 amino acids. The junction had 7 bases not matched to a gene; V was cut back by 5 bases and J by 3 bases. CDR1 is SEHNR and CDR2 is FQNEAQ in the germline V gene (reference sequence). The CDR3 region is CASSLGQGIKETQYF. As DNA, the CDR3 is TGTGCCAGCAGCCTGGGACAGGGAATCAAAGAGACCCAGTACTTC.

The chain employs TRBV20-1 and TRBJ2-1; TRBD2 aligns across 16 bases. Looked up from germline, CDR1 is DFQATT and CDR2 is SNEGSKA (reference sequence). This CDR3 has 17 amino acids. V shed 6 bases, J shed 7 bases, and the junction held 12 bases outside the gene matches. The CDR3 DNA is TGCAGTGCCCATCCGGGACTAGCGGGAGGGCCGAGGAATGAGCAGTTCTTC. This codes for CSAHPGLAGGPRNEQFF.

The V call is TRBV7-4, the J call TRBJ2-1; TRBD1 agrees at 10 bases. Trimming at V came to 5 bases and at J to 0 bases, leaving 10 bases not matched to a gene. Germline V gene data show CDR1 as SGHVT and CDR2 as SQSDAQ. The CDR3 contains 18 residues. The CDR3 region has the DNA TGTGCCAGCAGCGGGACAGGGGCCCGAGGAAGCTCCTACAATGAGCAGTTCTTC. Protein: CASSGTGARGSSYNEQFF.

This clonotype was seen a few times. This chain connects TRBV7-2 to TRBJ2-7, with D tentatively TRBD2 (5 bases). Trimming removed 5 bases at V and 2 bases at J, with 13 bases between. CDR1 is SGHTA and CDR2 is FQGNSA in the germline V gene. The CDR3 has 14 residues. The CDR3 region is CASSLPSYPYEQYF. CDR3 DNA: TGTGCCAGCAGCCTGCCTAGCTACCCCTACGAGCAGTACTTC.

V is TRBV19 and J is TRBJ2-3; D may correspond to TRBD1 or TRBD2 (6 bases each). The CDR3 totals 17 residues. Trimming took 5 bases from V and 1 from J, leaving 19 bases between them. Germline assignment: CDR1 LNHDA and CDR2 SQIVND (reference sequence). CDR3 coding DNA: TGTGCCAGTAGTCCCCGGAGGGGGGCAGCGGGCACAGATACGCAGTATTTT. Amino acids: CASSPRRGAAGTDTQYF.

The V call is TRBV28, the J call TRBJ1-6; D is possibly TRBD1 (5 bases). Germline CDR1 MDHEN, CDR2 SYDVKM. The CDR3 has 15 residues. With 3 bases removed from V and 10 bases from J, the gap between germline ends came to 16 bases. Here the CDR3 reads CASSFLEGPTSPLHF. The CDR3 nucleotides are TGTGCCAGCAGTTTCCTGGAGGGGCCTACGTCACCCCTCCACTTT.

This clonotype was detected ten times or more. This chain joins TRBV7-2 and TRBJ2-5, with 9 bases aligning to TRBD1. Germline V gives CDR1 SGHTA, CDR2 FQGNSA. This CDR3 is 14 amino acids long. The V gene end was trimmed by 5 bases and the J gene end by 5 bases; junction bases not matched to a gene: 6. The CDR3 bases are TGTGCCAGCAGCCCAACAGGGGGCGGGGAGACCCAGTACTTC. Translated, it gives CASSPTGGGETQYF.

V gene TRBV6-4 combines with J gene TRBJ2-1, with 8 nucleotides matching TRBD2. Germline CDR1 reads MRHNA; CDR2 reads SNTAGT. The CDR3 is 13 residues long. V lost 2 bases, J lost 7 bases, and 1 base stayed unmatched. DNA for the CDR3: TGTGCCAGCAGTGACCTAGCGGGTAATGAGCAGTTCTTC. This gives the protein CASSDLAGNEQFF.

Comment on this clonotype: The junction shows a germline mismatch at one end, possibly a read error. This chain uses TRBV5-4 with TRBJ2-1; D is perhaps TRBD2 (6 bases). This CDR3 spans 13 amino acids. Germline V gene lookup returns CDR1 SGHNT and CDR2 YYREEE (reference sequence). This chain's CDR3 is CASSYIGTPAWIF. CDR3 nucleotide sequence: TGTGCCAGCAGCTATATAGGGACTCCTGCTTGGATCTTC.

This clonotype was picked up a small number of times. The J gene is TRBJ2-1, the V gene TRBV19; possibly TRBD1 or TRBD2 for D (6 bases each). The V end lost 7 bases, the J end lost 7 bases, and 17 bases lay between the germline ends. Germline assignment: CDR1 LNHDA and CDR2 SQIVND (reference sequence). CDR3 length equals 14 residues. The CDR3 reads CASTRGRGLNEQFF. The CDR3 nucleotides read TGTGCCAGTACCCGGGGGCGCGGGTTGAATGAGCAGTTCTTC. Complete variable domain (other parts from reference TRBV19 and TRBJ2-1): DGGITQSPKYLFRKEGQNVTLSCEQNLNHDAMYWYRQDPGQGLRLIYYSQIVNDFQKGDIAEGYSVSREKKESFPLTVTSAQKNPTAFYLCASTRGRGLNEQFFGPGTRLTVL.

There are a few counts of this clonotype. The chain links TRBV6-5 to TRBJ1-5; the D is unclear. The V gene's germline CDR1 is MNHEY and CDR2 SVGAGI. The germline V and J ends were trimmed by 2 bases and 6 bases, with 8 bases remaining between them. There are 13 residues in the CDR3. The chain's CDR3 is CASSYGLSQPQHF. The CDR3, as DNA: TGTGCCAGCAGTTACGGCTTGAGTCAGCCCCAGCATTTT.

There are a few counts of this clonotype. V and J are TRBV7-9 and TRBJ1-2; 8 nucleotides match TRBD1. Per germline, CDR1 SEHNR and CDR2 FQNEAQ (reference sequence). V dropped 2 bases and J dropped 3; count of bases not matched to a gene: 11. The length of the CDR3 is 17 residues. For the CDR3, the DNA is TGTGCCAGCAGCTTAAAACAGGGGGTATTCCTTGACTATGGCTACACCTTC. This codes for CASSLKQGVFLDYGYTF.

Only a few counts were recorded for this clonotype. The CDR3 coding sequence is TGTGCCAGCAGCTTAGTAGGGACGGGGCAGTTCTTC. Its protein product is CASSLVGTGQFF. This chain joins TRBV7-2 and TRBJ2-1, with D perhaps being TRBD1 or TRBD2 (5 bases each). The V and J ends lost 1 base and 12 bases respectively, with 10 bases between them. Germline CDR1 SGHTA, CDR2 FQGNSA. This CDR3 is built from 12 residues.

This clonotype was counted a few times. The genes are TRBV10-3 and TRBJ1-1; D not certain. Germline loops: CDR1 ENHRY, CDR2 SYGVKD. V lost 4 bases and J 0 bases, leaving 6 bases between the germline ends. The CDR3 is made up of 13 amino acids. Here the CDR3 reads CAISGTVNTEAFF. The CDR3 DNA reads TGTGCCATCAGTGGGACGGTGAACACTGAAGCTTTCTTT.

This clonotype was seen a few times. The chain couples TRBV7-8 to TRBJ1-1, with D hard to call. The CDR3 length is 14 residues. Trimming removed 5 bases from V and 7 bases from J, with 17 bases in between. The germline CDR1 and CDR2 sequences are SGHVS and FQNEAQ. The DNA of the CDR3 is TGTGCCAGCAGCCTAAGCACAGTGGTTATTGAAGCTTTCTTT. This encodes CASSLSTVVIEAFF.

CDR3 nucleotides: TGTGCCAGCAGCTTAGCGCCAAAACAAGAGACCCAGTACTTC. It yields the protein CASSLAPKQETQYF. V gene TRBV7-2 combines with J gene TRBJ2-5; unclear D gene. Trimming pared 0 bases from V and 2 bases from J, leaving 7 bases between. This CDR3 spans 14 amino acids. CDR1 is SGHTA and CDR2 is FQGNSA in the germline V gene.

This chain connects TRBV7-9 to TRBJ1-1; 7 bases align to TRBD1. The CDR3 extends over 13 amino acids. V shed 8 bases, J shed 10 bases, and the junction held 13 bases outside the gene matches. The V gene's germline CDR1 is SEHNR and CDR2 FQNEAQ (reference sequence). The CDR3 is CASGNEGAAGAFF. CDR3 DNA: TGTGCCAGCGGGAACGAGGGGGCAGCCGGAGCTTTCTTT.

The gene calls are TRBV4-1 and TRBJ2-3; unclear D gene. This CDR3 has 10 residues. Trimming removed 0 bases from V and 13 bases from J, with 5 bases in between. The germline V gene has CDR1 MGHRA and CDR2 YSYEKL. This CDR3 is CASSQDQEYF. The CDR3 nucleotides read TGCGCCAGCAGCCAAGATCAGGAGTATTTT.